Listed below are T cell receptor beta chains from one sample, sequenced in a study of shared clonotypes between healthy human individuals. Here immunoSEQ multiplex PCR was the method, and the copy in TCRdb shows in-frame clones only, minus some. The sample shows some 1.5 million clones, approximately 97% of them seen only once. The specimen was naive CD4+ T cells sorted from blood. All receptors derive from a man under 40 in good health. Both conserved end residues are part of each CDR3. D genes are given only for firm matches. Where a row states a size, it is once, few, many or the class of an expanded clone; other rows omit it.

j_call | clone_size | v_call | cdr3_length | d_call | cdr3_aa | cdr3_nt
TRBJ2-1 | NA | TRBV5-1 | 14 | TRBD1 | CASSRDRVPQEQFF | TGCGCCAGCAGCAGGGACAGGGTCCCGCAAGAGCAGTTCTTC
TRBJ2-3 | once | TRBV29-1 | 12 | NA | CSVDVGVDTQYF | TGCAGCGTTGATGTAGGGGTAGATACGCAGTATTTT
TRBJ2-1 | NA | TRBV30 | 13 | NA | CAWSVGGLPEQFF | TGTGCCTGGAGTGTAGGGGGACTCCCTGAGCAGTTCTTC
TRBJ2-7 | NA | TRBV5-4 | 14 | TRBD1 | CASSRDSLTYEQYF | TGTGCCAGCAGCCGGGACAGCCTCACCTACGAGCAGTACTTC
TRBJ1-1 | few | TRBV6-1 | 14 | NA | CATTLDGGNTEAFF | TGTGCCACCACCCTCGACGGGGGCAACACTGAAGCTTTCTTT
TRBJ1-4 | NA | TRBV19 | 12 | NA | CASSTVREKLFF | TGTGCCAGTAGTACCGTTCGGGAAAAACTGTTTTTT
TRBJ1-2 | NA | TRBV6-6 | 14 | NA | CASTSPGLNYGYTF | TGTGCCAGCACCTCCCCGGGACTCAACTATGGCTACACCTTC
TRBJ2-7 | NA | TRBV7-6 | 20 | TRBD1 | CASSLRHRGNSLIPTYEQYF | TGTGCCAGCAGCTTGAGACACAGGGGAAATAGCTTAATTCCAACCTACGAGCAGTACTTC
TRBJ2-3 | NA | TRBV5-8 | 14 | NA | CASSLWWGGVTQYF | TGTGCCAGCAGCTTATGGTGGGGTGGTGTTACGCAGTATTTT
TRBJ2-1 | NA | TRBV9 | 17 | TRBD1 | CASSGLRTGPSGNEQFF | TGTGCCAGCAGCGGTCTACGGACAGGGCCATCGGGCAATGAGCAGTTCTTC
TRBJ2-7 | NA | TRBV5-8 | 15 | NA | CASSFGIMGPDEQYF | TGTGCCAGCAGCTTCGGAATTATGGGGCCTGACGAGCAGTACTTC
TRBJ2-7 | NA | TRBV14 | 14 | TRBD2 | CASSNRLAGDEQYF | TGTGCCAGCAGCAATCGTCTAGCGGGAGACGAGCAGTACTTC
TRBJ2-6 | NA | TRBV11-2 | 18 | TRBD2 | CASSPREGIPSGANVLTF | TGTGCCAGCAGCCCCCGGGAGGGTATTCCGTCTGGGGCCAACGTCCTGACTTTC
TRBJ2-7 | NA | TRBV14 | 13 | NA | CASSPGHSYEQYF | TGTGCCAGCAGCCCGGGCCATTCCTACGAGCAGTACTTC
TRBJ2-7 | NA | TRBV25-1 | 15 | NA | CASSDQGGGPYEQYF | TGTGCCAGCAGTGATCAGGGCGGGGGCCCCTACGAGCAGTACTTC
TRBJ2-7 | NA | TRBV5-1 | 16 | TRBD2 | CASSPPGTSGSYEQYF | TGCGCCAGCAGCCCCCCCGGGACTAGCGGGAGCTACGAGCAGTACTTC
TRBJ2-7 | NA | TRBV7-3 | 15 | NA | CASSSNPRTAHEQYF | TGTGCCAGCAGCTCGAACCCTCGGACAGCCCACGAGCAGTACTTC
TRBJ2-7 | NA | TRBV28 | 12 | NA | CASSIKRYEQYF | TGTGCCAGCAGCATCAAGCGCTACGAGCAGTACTTC
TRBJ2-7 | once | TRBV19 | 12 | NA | CASSHVGFEQYF | TGTGCCAGTAGTCACGTAGGGTTCGAGCAGTACTTC
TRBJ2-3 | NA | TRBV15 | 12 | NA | CAASLSRNTQYF | TGTGCCGCCTCCCTCTCCCGAAATACGCAGTATTTT
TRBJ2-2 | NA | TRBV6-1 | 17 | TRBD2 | CASSEGSSGRYTGELFF | TGTGCCAGCAGTGAAGGGTCTAGCGGGAGGTACACCGGGGAGCTGTTTTTT
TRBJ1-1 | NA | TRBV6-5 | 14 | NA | CASSYMVGNTEAFF | TGTGCCAGCAGTTACATGGTAGGGAACACTGAAGCTTTCTTT
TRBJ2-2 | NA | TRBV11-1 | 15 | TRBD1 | CASSLDRERSGELFF | TGTGCCAGCAGCCTAGACAGGGAACGTAGCGGGGAGCTGTTTTTT
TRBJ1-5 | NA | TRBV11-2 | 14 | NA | CASSFGGSNQPQHF | TGTGCCAGCAGCTTCGGGGGGAGCAATCAGCCCCAGCATTTT
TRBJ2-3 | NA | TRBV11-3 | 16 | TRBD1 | CASSLGTGGIADTQYF | TGTGCCAGCAGCTTAGGGACAGGGGGCATCGCAGATACGCAGTATTTT
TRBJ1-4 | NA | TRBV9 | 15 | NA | CASSVGGGTNEKLFF | TGTGCCAGCAGCGTAGGGGGGGGCACTAATGAAAAACTGTTTTTT
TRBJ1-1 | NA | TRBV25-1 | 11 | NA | CASIEKGMAFF | TGTGCCAGCATCGAGAAGGGTATGGCTTTCTTT
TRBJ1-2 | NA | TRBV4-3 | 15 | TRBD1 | CASSRRQGADLDYTF | TGCGCCAGCAGCCGAAGACAGGGGGCTGATCTCGACTACACCTTC
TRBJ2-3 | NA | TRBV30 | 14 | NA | CAWRGRGHTDTQYF | TGTGCCTGGAGAGGGAGAGGACACACAGATACGCAGTATTTT
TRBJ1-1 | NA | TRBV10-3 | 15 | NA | CAISDIKAGETEAFF | TGTGCCATCAGCGATATCAAAGCGGGGGAGACTGAAGCTTTCTTT
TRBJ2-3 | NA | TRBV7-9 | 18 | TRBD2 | CASSWSPGGLAGADTQYF | TGTGCCAGCAGCTGGTCACCCGGGGGTCTAGCGGGAGCAGATACGCAGTATTTT
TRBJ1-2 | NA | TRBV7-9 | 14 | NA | CASSSGAPNYGYTF | TGTGCCAGCAGTTCCGGGGCCCCCAACTATGGCTACACCTTC
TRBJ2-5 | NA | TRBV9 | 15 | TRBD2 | CASSVDGRRGETQYF | TGTGCCAGCAGCGTAGACGGGAGGCGGGGAGAGACCCAGTACTTC
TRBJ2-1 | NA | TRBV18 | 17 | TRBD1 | CASSPHMMTGLTNEQFF | TGTGCCAGCTCACCCCACATGATGACAGGGTTAACCAATGAGCAGTTCTTC
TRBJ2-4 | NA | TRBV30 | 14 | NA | CAWSRTAGGNIQYF | TGTGCCTGGAGTCGGACAGCCGGTGGAAACATTCAGTACTTC
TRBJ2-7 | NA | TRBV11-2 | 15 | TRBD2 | CASSFGLAGSYEQYF | TGTGCCAGCAGCTTTGGTCTAGCGGGATCCTACGAGCAGTACTTC
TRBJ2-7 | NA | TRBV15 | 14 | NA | CATSSYSGSYEQYF | TGTGCCACCAGCAGCTACAGCGGGTCCTACGAGCAGTACTTC
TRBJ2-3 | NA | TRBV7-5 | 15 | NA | CVRSTSGDSTDTQYF | TGTGTCAGAAGCACCTCGGGGGATAGCACAGATACGCAGTATTTT
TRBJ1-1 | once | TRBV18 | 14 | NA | CASSPLSRNTEAFF | TGTGCCAGCTCACCACTATCCAGAAACACTGAAGCTTTCTTT
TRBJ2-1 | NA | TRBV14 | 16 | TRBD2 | CASSTLGAGGRNEQFF | TGTGCCAGCAGCACCCTCGGTGCGGGAGGGAGGAATGAGCAGTTCTTC
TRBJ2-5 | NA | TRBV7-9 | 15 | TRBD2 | CASSRRAGPQETQYF | TGTGCCAGCAGTCGCCGAGCGGGGCCTCAAGAGACCCAGTACTTC